A selection of T cell receptor beta chains follows, all from one sample in a study of regulatory T cells in long-lasting Graves disease. TCRdb itself ran the multiplex PCR reads through MiXCR, one entry per CDR3 protein. The sample yields about 430,000 distinct CDR3 sequences, over 14% seen once. This sample was also put to use in a study of T cells in Graves' hyperthyroidism and ophthalmopathy.

The sequencing here drew on peripheral blood mononuclear cells (PBMCs), taken at new diagnosis, from a patient treated with antithyroid drugs. These receptors all stem from a woman between 40 and 50 years old with Graves disease. The CDR3 runs from the conserved cysteine through the conserved F or W. The order of the fields is J gene, V gene, CDR3 protein.

>TRBJ2-3|TRBV12-3/TRBV12-4
CASSQRDYRTDTQYF
>TRBJ2-1|TRBV7-2
CASSLRSPETLAGVNNEQFF
>TRBJ2-3|TRBV7-2
CASSPGTGGREGRTDTQYF
>TRBJ2-1|TRBV2
CASSEWDRGNNEQFF
>TRBJ1-2|TRBV10-3
CAISEGENYGYTF
>TRBJ2-7|TRBV19
CASSISDLYEQYF
>TRBJ1-5|TRBV2
CASSWTGTINQPQHF
>TRBJ2-1|TRBV12-3/TRBV12-4
CASTGTQSSYNEQFF
>NA|TRBV30
CAWSEQGRPDEQFF
>TRBJ2-2|TRBV24-1
CATSDFAGTPDGELFF
>TRBJ2-2|TRBV6-1
CASSESPWTSGLNTGELFF
>TRBJ2-1|TRBV7-9
CASSLQQQVEQFF
>TRBJ2-1|TRBV6-2/TRBV6-3
CASSYSITHRDYNEQFF
>TRBJ2-7|TRBV9
CASSPSSGLVGEQYF
>TRBJ2-1|TRBV7-2
CASSLAPGVISSYNEQFF
>TRBJ1-1|TRBV12-3/TRBV12-4
CAGSPGQQNTEAFF
>TRBJ2-2|TRBV24-1
CATSERSTGELFF
>TRBJ2-2|TRBV7-2
CASSLGTGSNTGELFF
>TRBJ2-1|TRBV20-1
CSARGAFESPSYNEQFF
>TRBJ2-3|TRBV4-1
CASSQAAETDTQYF
>TRBJ2-3|TRBV6-1
CASVAAAGMGQYF
>TRBJ2-5|TRBV5-6
CASSGNIGETQYF
>TRBJ2-2|TRBV5-1
CASSLQGLNTGELFF
>TRBJ1-1|TRBV5-6
CASSLSPTANTEAFF
>TRBJ1-2|TRBV12-3/TRBV12-4
CASSLAPRGKGGYTF
>TRBJ2-2|TRBV5-1
CASSLESVAGNTGELFF
>TRBJ1-1|TRBV6-2/TRBV6-3
CASSHQDNTEAFF
>TRBJ2-3|TRBV5-1
CASRGAGGDTDTQYF
>TRBJ2-1|TRBV12-3/TRBV12-4
CASSLAGGGRALKVVNEQFF
>TRBJ2-1|TRBV6-1
CASTSPGSYNEQFF
>TRBJ2-1|TRBV6-1
CVSKRVGNSDNEQFF
>TRBJ2-7|TRBV11-2
CASSSGGSEYEQYF
>TRBJ1-5|TRBV30
CAWGSGQPQHF
>TRBJ2-3|TRBV3-1
CASSRSGGGRGDTQYF
>TRBJ1-3|TRBV7-2
CASSSGPYSGNTIYF
>TRBJ1-5|TRBV6-2/TRBV6-3
CASSPPGRSSNQPQHF
>TRBJ1-1|TRBV5-6
CASRRRRGYTEAFF
>TRBJ1-3|TRBV7-2
CASSSARGTIYF
>TRBJ1-1|TRBV28
CASSSQAGPEAFF
>TRBJ2-3|TRBV3-1
CASSGTGTLSTYF
>TRBJ2-7|TRBV12-3/TRBV12-4
CASSFAGSSSYEQYF
>TRBJ2-1|TRBV7-3
CASSLNPGTSVYNEQFF
>TRBJ2-1|TRBV12-3/TRBV12-4
CASTLGNEQFF
>TRBJ2-1|TRBV7-2
CASSVLANSYNEQFF
>TRBJ2-5|TRBV20-1
CSAQTSGIMGF
>TRBJ1-2|TRBV11-2
CASSGSREANYGYTF
>TRBJ2-7|TRBV5-1
CASKNRGLYEQYF
>TRBJ2-2|TRBV3-1
CASSQDYQGNGELFF
>TRBJ2-3|TRBV5-6
CASSLASGLSTDTQYF
>TRBJ2-5|TRBV11-2
CASSQSWTSGNETQYF
>TRBJ1-5|TRBV27
CASSPPGEDRGRGQPQHF
>TRBJ2-1|TRBV28
CASSGTGTGAHDEQFF
>TRBJ2-3|TRBV7-3
CASSRGSTDTQYF
>TRBJ2-3|TRBV6-2/TRBV6-3
CASSYGTSGRATDTQYF
>TRBJ2-7|TRBV12-3/TRBV12-4
CASSWTGAHEQYF
>TRBJ2-5|TRBV30
CAWALDFAETQYF
>TRBJ2-7|TRBV20-1
CSAEGDTRGGYEQYF